This TCR beta chain was profiled in a study of blood T cell repertoires in COVID-19. Study-level background: Acute-phase and convalescent COVID-19 samples originated in the United States, Italy and Spain.

The method was immunoSEQ multiplex PCR; TCRdb's version includes in-frame clones alone and lacks a portion of them. Of about 240,000 clones in the sample, 80% to 90% were seen once. Adults between roughly 18 and 90 years of age took part from fewer than 30 US areas. Participant-reported clinical history was the basis for cohort assignment. J lost 4 bases, V lost 2 bases, and 4 bases had no gene match. CDR1 is ENHRY and CDR2 is SYGVKD in the germline V gene. This CDR3 has 14 amino acids. This chain links TRBV10-3 with TRBJ2-7; TRBD2 agrees at 8 bases. The receptor's source is a woman aged 40 to 49 who had been exposed to COVID-19. Sample: PBMCs or T cells enriched from blood (not recorded which). CDR3 DNA: TGTGCCATCAGTGAGCAGCGGGGGCTGTACGAGCAGTACTTC. Protein: CAISEQRGLYEQYF.